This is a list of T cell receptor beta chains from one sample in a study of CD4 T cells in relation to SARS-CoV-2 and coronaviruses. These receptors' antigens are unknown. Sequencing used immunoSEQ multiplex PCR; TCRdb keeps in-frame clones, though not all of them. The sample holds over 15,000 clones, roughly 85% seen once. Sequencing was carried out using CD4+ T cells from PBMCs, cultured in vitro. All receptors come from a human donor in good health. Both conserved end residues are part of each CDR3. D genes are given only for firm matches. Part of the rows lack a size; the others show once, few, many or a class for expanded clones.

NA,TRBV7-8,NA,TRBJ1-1,CASSTRIGTEAFF,TGTGCCAGCAGCACCAGGATTGGCACTGAAGCTTTCTTT
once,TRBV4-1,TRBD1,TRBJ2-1,CASSPSAGQGYNEQFF,TGCGCCAGCAGCCCTTCTGCGGGACAGGGGTACAATGAGCAGTTCTTC
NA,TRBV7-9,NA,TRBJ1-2,CASTSQGHGYTF,TGTGCCAGCACCAGCCAGGGGCATGGCTACACCTTC
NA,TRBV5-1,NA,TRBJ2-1,CASSLELGSASSYNEQFF,TGCGCCAGCAGCTTGGAATTAGGTAGCGCGAGCTCCTACAATGAGCAGTTCTTC
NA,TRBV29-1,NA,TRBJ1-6,CSVRTAYNSPLHF,TGCAGCGTCCGGACAGCATATAATTCACCCCTCCACTTT
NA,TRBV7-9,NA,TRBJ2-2,CASSLLRDPGRLAGELFF,TGTGCCAGCAGCTTACTTCGGGACCCCGGACGGTTGGCCGGGGAGCTGTTTTTT
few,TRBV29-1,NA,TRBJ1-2,CSVEVQGPSYGYTF,TGCAGCGTTGAAGTACAGGGCCCGAGCTATGGCTACACCTTC
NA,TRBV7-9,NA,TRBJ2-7,CASSLSTSSYEQYF,TGTGCCAGCAGCTTATCAACCAGCTCCTACGAGCAGTACTTC
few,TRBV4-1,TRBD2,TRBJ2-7,CASSSSGRTTYEQYF,TGCGCCAGCAGCTCTAGCGGGAGGACAACCTACGAGCAGTACTTC
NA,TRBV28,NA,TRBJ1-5,CASSPKGVRNQPQHF,TGTGCCAGCAGCCCAAAGGGTGTAAGAAATCAGCCCCAGCATTTT
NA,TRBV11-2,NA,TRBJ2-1,CASSSHKAAAYNEQFF,TGTGCCAGCAGCTCCCACAAAGCGGCTGCCTACAATGAGCAGTTCTTC
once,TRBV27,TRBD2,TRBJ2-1,CASTRTSGSSYNEQFF,TGTGCCAGCACTCGGACTAGCGGGAGCTCCTACAATGAGCAGTTCTTC
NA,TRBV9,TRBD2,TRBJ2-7,CASSVAGTSSYEQYF,TGTGCCAGCAGCGTCGCCGGGACTAGTTCGTACGAGCAGTACTTC
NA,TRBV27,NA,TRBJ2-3,CASSPSVQPGDTQYF,TGTGCCAGCAGCCCTAGCGTCCAACCTGGGGATACGCAGTATTTT
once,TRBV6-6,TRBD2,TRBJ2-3,CASSYLGRTDTQYF,TGTGCCAGCAGTTACCTCGGGAGGACAGATACGCAGTATTTT
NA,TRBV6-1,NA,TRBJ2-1,CASSDTRWVSQNEQFF,TGTGCCAGCAGTGACACCAGATGGGTGAGTCAAAATGAGCAGTTCTTC
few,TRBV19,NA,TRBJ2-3,CASSGSATDTQYF,TGTGCCAGTAGCGGTAGCGCTACAGATACGCAGTATTTT
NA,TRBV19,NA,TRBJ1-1,CASSTAQGWTEAFF,TGTGCCAGTAGTACCGCCCAGGGTTGGACTGAAGCTTTCTTT
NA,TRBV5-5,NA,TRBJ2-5,CASSIPGAIETQYF,TGTGCCAGCAGCATTCCCGGGGCGATTGAGACCCAGTACTTC
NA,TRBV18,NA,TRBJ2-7,CASSPQRGYEQYF,TGTGCCAGCTCACCACAAAGGGGATACGAGCAGTACTTC
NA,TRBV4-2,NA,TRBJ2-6,CASSQERSLSGANVLTF,TGTGCCAGCAGCCAAGAAAGGAGTCTGAGTGGGGCCAACGTCCTGACTTTC
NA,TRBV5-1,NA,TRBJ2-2,CASSLGQSPNTGELFF,TGCGCCAGCAGCTTAGGTCAGTCCCCGAACACCGGGGAGCTGTTTTTT
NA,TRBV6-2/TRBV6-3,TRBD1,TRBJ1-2,CASSLWKGAEGGYTF,TGTGCCAGCAGCCTTTGGAAGGGGGCGGAAGGTGGCTACACCTTC
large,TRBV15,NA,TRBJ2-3,CATSPRLGDTQYF,TGTGCCACCAGCCCCCGACTGGGAGATACGCAGTATTTT
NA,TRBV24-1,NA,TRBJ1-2,CATSDQGGYTF,TGTGCCACCAGTGACCAAGGGGGCTACACCTTC
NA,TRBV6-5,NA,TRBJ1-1,CASKGGGKNTEAFF,TGTGCCAGCAAGGGGGGTGGCAAGAACACTGAAGCTTTCTTT
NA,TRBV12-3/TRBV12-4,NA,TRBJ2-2,CASSLVRGGELFF,TGTGCCAGCAGTTTAGTAAGGGGCGGGGAGCTGTTTTTT
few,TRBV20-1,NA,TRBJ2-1,CSASDRQRLYNEQFF,TGCAGTGCTAGTGACCGGCAGAGACTCTACAATGAGCAGTTCTTC
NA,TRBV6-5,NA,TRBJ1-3,CASSMGLLDTIYF,TGTGCCAGCAGTATGGGTCTTCTCGACACCATATATTTT
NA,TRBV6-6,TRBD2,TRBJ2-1,CASSSTPGLANNEQFF,TGTGCCAGCAGTTCCACCCCCGGACTAGCAAACAATGAGCAGTTCTTC
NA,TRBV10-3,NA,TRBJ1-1,CAISESRPTEAFF,TGTGCCATCAGTGAGTCTCGGCCCACTGAAGCTTTCTTT
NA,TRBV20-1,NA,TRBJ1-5,CSASWQPNQPQHF,TGCAGTGCTAGTTGGCAGCCAAATCAGCCCCAGCATTTT
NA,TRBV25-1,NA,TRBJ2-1,CASEATSYSPYNEQFF,TGTGCCAGCGAGGCGACTAGTTATTCCCCCTACAATGAGCAGTTCTTC
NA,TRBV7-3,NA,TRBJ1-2,CASSLNREDGYTF,TGTGCCAGCAGCTTAAACAGGGAGGATGGCTACACCTTC
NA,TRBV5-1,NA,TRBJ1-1,CASSYTWRDTEAFF,TGCGCCAGCAGTTATACATGGCGTGACACTGAAGCTTTCTTT
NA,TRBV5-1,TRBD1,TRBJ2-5,CASSLGGQGLGETQYF,TGCGCCAGCAGCTTGGGGGGACAGGGGCTTGGAGAGACCCAGTACTTC
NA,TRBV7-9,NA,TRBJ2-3,CASSLNARSRTDTQYF,TGTGCCAGCAGCTTAAATGCCAGGTCTCGGACAGATACGCAGTATTTT
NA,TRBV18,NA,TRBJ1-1,CASSPQDAPFTEAFF,TGTGCCAGCTCACCACAGGACGCCCCGTTCACTGAAGCTTTCTTT
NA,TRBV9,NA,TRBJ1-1,CASSVGGGQGEAFF,TGTGCCAGCAGCGTAGGGGGGGGGCAGGGTGAAGCTTTCTTT
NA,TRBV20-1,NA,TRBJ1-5,CSASPQRGNQPQHF,TGCAGTGCTAGTCCCCAGAGAGGCAATCAGCCCCAGCATTTT
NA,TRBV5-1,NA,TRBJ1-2,CASSFGQTNYGYTF,TGCGCCAGCAGCTTTGGACAGACTAACTATGGCTACACCTTC